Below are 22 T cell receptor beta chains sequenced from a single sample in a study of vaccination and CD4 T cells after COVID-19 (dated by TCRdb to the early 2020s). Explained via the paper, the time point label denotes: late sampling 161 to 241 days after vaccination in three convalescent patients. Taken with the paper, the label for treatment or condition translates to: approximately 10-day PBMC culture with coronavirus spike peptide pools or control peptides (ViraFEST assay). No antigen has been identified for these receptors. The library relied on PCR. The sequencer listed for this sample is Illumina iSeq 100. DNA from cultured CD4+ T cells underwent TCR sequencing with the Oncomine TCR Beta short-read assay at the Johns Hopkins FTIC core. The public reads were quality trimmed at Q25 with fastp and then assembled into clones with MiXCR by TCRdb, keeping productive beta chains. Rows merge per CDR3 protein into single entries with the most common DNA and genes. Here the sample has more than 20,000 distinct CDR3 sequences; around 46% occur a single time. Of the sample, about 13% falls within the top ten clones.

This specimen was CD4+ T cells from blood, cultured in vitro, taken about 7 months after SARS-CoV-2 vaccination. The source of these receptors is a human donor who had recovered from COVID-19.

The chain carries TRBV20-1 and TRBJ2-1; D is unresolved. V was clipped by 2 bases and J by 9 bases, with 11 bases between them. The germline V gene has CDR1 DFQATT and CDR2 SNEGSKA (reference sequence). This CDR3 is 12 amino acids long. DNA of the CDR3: TGCAGTGCTAGACTTCCCGGCACTGAGCAGTTCTTC. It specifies CSARLPGTEQFF.

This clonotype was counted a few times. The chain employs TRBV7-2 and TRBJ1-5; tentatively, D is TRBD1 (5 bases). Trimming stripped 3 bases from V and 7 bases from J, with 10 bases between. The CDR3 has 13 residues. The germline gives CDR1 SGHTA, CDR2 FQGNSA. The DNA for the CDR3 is TGTGCCAGCAGCTTGGGACCCTCGCAGCCCCAGCATTTT. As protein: CASSLGPSQPQHF.

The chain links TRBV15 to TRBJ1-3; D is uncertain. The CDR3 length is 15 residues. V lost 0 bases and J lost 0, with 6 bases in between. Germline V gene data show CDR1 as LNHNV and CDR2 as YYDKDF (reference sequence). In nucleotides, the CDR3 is TGTGCCACCAGCAGAGATTGGGGCTCTGGAAACACCATATATTTT. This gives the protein CATSRDWGSGNTIYF.

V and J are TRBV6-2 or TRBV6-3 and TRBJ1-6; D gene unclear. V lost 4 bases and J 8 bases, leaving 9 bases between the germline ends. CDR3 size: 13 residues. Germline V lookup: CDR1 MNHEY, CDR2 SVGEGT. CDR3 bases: TGTGCCAGCAGTTTCGCCCTTTATTCACCCCTCCACTTT. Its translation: CASSFALYSPLHF.

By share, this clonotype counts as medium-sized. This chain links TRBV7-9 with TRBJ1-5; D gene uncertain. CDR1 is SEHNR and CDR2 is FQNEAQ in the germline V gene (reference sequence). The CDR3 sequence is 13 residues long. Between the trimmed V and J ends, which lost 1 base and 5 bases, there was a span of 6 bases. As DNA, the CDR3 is TGTGCCAGCAGCTTAGGGAATGATCAGCCCCAGCATTTT. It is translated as CASSLGNDQPQHF.

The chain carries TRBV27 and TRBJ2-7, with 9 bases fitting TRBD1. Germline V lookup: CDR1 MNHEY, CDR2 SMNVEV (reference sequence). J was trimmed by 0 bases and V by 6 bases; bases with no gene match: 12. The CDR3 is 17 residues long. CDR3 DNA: TGTGCCAGCAGACGGAATAGCGGACAGGGGAGCTCCTACGAGCAGTACTTC. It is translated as CASRRNSGQGSSYEQYF.

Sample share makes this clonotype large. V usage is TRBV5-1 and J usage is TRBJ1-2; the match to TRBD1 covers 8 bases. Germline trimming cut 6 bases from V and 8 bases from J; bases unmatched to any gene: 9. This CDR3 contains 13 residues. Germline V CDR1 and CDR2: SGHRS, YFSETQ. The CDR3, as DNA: TGCGCCAGCACCACAGGACAGGGTGAAGGCTACACCTTC. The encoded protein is CASTTGQGEGYTF.

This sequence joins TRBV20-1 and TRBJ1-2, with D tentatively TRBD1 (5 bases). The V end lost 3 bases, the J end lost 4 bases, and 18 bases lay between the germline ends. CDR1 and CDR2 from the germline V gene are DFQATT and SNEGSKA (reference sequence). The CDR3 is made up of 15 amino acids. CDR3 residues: CSASTKGPGLYGYTF. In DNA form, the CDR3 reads TGCAGTGCTAGCACTAAGGGACCGGGGCTCTATGGCTACACCTTC.

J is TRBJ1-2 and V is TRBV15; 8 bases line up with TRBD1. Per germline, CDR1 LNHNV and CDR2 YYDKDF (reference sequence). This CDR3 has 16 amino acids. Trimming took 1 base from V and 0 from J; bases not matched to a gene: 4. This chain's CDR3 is CATSRAGRGPNYGYTF. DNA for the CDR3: TGTGCCACCAGCAGAGCTGGCAGGGGGCCTAACTATGGCTACACCTTC. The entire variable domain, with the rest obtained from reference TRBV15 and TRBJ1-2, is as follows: DAMVIQNPRYQVTQFGKPVTLSCSQTLNHNVMYWYQQKSSQAPKLLFHYYDKDFNNEADTPDNFQSRRPNTSFCFLDIRSPGLGDTAMYLCATSRAGRGPNYGYTFGSGTRLTVV.

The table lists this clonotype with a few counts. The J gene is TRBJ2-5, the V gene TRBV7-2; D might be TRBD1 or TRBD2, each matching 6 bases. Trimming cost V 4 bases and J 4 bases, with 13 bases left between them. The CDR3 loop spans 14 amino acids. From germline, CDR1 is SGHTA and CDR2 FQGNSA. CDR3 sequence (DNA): TGTGCCAGCAGCTCCGTGAGGGGGGCAGAGACCCAGTACTTC. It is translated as CASSSVRGAETQYF.

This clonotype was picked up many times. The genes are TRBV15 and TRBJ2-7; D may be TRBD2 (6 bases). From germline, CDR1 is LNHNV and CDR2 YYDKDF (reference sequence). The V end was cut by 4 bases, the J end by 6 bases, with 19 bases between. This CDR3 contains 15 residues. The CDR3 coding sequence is TGTGCCACCAGCACATCCGGGGGTGGGGTACGCGAGCAGTACTTC. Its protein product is CATSTSGGGVREQYF. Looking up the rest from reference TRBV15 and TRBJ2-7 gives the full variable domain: DAMVIQNPRYQVTQFGKPVTLSCSQTLNHNVMYWYQQKSSQAPKLLFHYYDKDFNNEADTPDNFQSRRPNTSFCFLDIRSPGLGDTAMYLCATSTSGGGVREQYFGPGTRLTVT.

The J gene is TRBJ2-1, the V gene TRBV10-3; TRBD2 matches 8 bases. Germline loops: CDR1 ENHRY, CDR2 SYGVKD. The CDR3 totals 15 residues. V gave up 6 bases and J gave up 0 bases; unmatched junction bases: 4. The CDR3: CAIRRSGSSYNEQFF. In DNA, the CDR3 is TGTGCCATCAGGAGGAGCGGGAGCTCCTACAATGAGCAGTTCTTC.

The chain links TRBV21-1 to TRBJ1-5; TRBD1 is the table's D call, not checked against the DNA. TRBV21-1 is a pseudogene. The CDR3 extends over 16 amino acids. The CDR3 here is CASSKCVRQQNQPQHF. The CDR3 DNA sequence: TGTGCCAGCAGCAAATGTGTCCGACAGCAGAATCAGCCCCAGCATTTT.

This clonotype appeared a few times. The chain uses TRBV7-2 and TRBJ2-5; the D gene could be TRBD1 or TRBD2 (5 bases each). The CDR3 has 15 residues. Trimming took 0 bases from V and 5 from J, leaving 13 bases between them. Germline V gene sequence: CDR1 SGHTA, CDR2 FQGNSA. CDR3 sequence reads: CASSLARDPRETQYF. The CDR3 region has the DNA TGTGCCAGCAGCTTAGCTCGGGACCCCAGGGAGACCCAGTACTTC.

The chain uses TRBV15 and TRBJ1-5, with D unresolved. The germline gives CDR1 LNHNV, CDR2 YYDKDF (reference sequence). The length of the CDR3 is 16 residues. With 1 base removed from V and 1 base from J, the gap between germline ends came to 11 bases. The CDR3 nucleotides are TGTGCCACCAGCAGAGGAGAATTGGAGAGCAATCAGCCCCAGCATTTT. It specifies CATSRGELESNQPQHF.

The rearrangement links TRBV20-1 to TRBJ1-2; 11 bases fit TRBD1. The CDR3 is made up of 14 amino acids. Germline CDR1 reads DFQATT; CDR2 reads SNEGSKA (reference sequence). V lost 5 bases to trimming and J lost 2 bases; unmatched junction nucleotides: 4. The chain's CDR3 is CSAVRTGGNYGYTF. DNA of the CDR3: TGCAGTGCTGTGAGGACAGGGGGCAACTATGGCTACACCTTC.

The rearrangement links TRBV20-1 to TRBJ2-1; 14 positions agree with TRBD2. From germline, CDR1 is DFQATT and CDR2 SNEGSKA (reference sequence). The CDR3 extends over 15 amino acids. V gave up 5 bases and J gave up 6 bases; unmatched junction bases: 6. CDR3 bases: TGCAGTGCTCCAGGGACTAGCGGGGGAATCAATGAGCAGTTCTTC. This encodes CSAPGTSGGINEQFF.

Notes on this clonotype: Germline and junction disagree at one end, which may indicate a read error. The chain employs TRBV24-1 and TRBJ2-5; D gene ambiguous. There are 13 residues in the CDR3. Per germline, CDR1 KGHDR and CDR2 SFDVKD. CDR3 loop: CATSDPVQEAQYF. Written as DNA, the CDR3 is TGTGCCACCAGCGACCCGGTCCAAGAGGCCCAGTACTTC.

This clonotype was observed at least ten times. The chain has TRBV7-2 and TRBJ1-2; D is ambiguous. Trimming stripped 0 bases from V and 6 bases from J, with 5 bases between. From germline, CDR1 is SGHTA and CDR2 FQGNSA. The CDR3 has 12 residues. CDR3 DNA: TGTGCCAGCAGCTTAGCGGGGAATGGCTACACCTTC. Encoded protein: CASSLAGNGYTF.

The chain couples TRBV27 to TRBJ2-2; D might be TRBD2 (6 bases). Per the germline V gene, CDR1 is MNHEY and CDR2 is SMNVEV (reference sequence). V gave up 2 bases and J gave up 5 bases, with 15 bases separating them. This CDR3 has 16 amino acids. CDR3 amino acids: CASSLERPGGTGELFF. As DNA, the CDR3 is TGTGCCAGCAGTTTAGAGCGTCCCGGGGGAACCGGGGAGCTGTTTTTT.

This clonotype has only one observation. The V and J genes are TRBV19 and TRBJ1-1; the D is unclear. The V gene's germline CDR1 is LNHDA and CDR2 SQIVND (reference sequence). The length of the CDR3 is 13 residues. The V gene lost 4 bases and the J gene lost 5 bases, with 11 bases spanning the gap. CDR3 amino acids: CASSTSTETEAFF. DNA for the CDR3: TGTGCCAGTAGTACGTCCACAGAGACTGAAGCTTTCTTT.

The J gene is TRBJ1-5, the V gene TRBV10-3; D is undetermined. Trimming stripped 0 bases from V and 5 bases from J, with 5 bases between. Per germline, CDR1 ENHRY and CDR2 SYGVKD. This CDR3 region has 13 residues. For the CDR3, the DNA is TGTGCCATCAGTGAGTCAAAGGATCAGCCCCAGCATTTT. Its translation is CAISESKDQPQHF.